A single sample is the source of the 31 T cell receptor beta chains below, sequenced in a study of blood T cell repertoires in COVID-19. Assay used: immunoSEQ multiplex PCR; TCRdb lists only in-frame clones, some missing. The profile shows around 360,000 clones, about 89% of them singletons. Sequencing was performed on peripheral blood. These receptors all stem from a woman in her 30s with COVID-19, enrolled during active disease.

The V gene is TRBV18, the J gene TRBJ1-5; D is unresolved. From germline, CDR1 is KGHSH and CDR2 LQKENI. Trimming stripped 3 bases from V and 5 bases from J, with 14 bases between. This CDR3 has 15 residues. CDR3 DNA sequence: TGTGCCAGCTCACCCCAGGCCGGTGGGTATCAGCCCCAGCATTTT. It specifies CASSPQAGGYQPQHF. Full variable domain (remainder filled in from reference TRBV18 and TRBJ1-5): NAGVMQNPRHLVRRRGQEARLRCSPMKGHSHVYWYRQLPEEGLKFMVYLQKENIIDESGMPKERFSAEFPKEGPSILRIQQVVRGDSAAYFCASSPQAGGYQPQHFGDGTRLSIL.

This chain joins TRBV7-2 and TRBJ2-3; tentatively, D is TRBD2 (6 bases). Germline CDR1 reads SGHTA; CDR2 reads FQGNSA. This CDR3 is built from 16 residues. Trimming cost V 4 bases and J 3 bases, with 17 bases left between them. Here the CDR3 DNA reads TGTGCCAGCAGCTCACCCTTGGCGGGGCGGACAGATACGCAGTATTTT. Its protein product is CASSSPLAGRTDTQYF.

CDR3 in amino acids: CASSQDLGGNQPQHF. CDR3 DNA sequence: TGTGCCAGCAGCCAAGATCTAGGGGGAAATCAGCCCCAGCATTTT. This chain joins TRBV3-1 (or the pseudogene TRBV3-2) and TRBJ1-5; D possibly corresponds to TRBD1 (6 bases). The CDR3 covers 15 residues. CDR1 is LGHDT and CDR2 is YNNKEL in the germline V gene (reference sequence). With 0 bases removed from V and 4 bases from J, the gap between germline ends came to 10 bases.

This clone was detected once. CDR3 amino acids: CAIRPTGGPNTGELFF. DNA for the CDR3: TGTGCCATCAGACCTACGGGAGGACCTAACACCGGGGAGCTGTTTTTT. The gene calls are TRBV10-3 and TRBJ2-2; TRBD2 aligns across 7 bases. This CDR3 has 16 residues. V trimming: 6 bases; J trimming: 2 bases; junction bases outside the gene matches: 9. Looked up from germline, CDR1 is ENHRY and CDR2 is SYGVKD.

V is TRBV13 and J is TRBJ2-5; the match to TRBD2 covers 8 bases. The V gene end was trimmed by 6 bases and the J gene end by 5 bases; junction bases not matched to a gene: 5. From germline, CDR1 is PRHDT and CDR2 FYEKMQ (reference sequence). The CDR3 is 13 amino acids. CDR3 nucleotides: TGTGCCAGCAGTCCACGCGGGGGGGAGACCCAGTACTTC. Translated, it gives CASSPRGGETQYF.

This clone has just one count. V is TRBV25-1 and J is TRBJ2-7; a possible D gene is TRBD1 (6 bases). CDR1 MGHDK and CDR2 SYGVNS come from the germline V gene. This CDR3 has 13 amino acids. Trimming removed 0 bases at V and 7 bases at J, with 10 bases between. The CDR3 sequence: CASSEYQDREQYF. In DNA, the CDR3 is TGTGCCAGCAGTGAATACCAAGACAGGGAGCAGTACTTC.

This clone was seen ten or more times. The chain joins TRBV18 to TRBJ2-7, with 8 nucleotides matching TRBD1. Germline values: CDR1 KGHSH, CDR2 LQKENI. The CDR3 runs 12 residues. V dropped 3 bases and J dropped 6; count of bases not matched to a gene: 1. CDR3 protein: CASSPDRGEQYF. The CDR3 DNA follows: TGTGCCAGCTCACCCGACAGGGGCGAGCAGTACTTC.

V is TRBV19 and J is TRBJ1-1; 9 bases align to TRBD1. The germline V gene encodes CDR1 LNHDA and CDR2 SQIVND (reference sequence). Trimming at V came to 6 bases and at J to 5 bases, leaving 13 bases not matched to a gene. The length of the CDR3 is 16 residues. CDR3 amino acids: CASSRYSTGGRTEAFF. The CDR3 nucleotides are TGTGCCAGTAGCCGGTACTCGACAGGGGGAAGAACTGAAGCTTTCTTT.

The rearrangement joins TRBV10-3 to TRBJ2-3; 8 bases line up with TRBD1. This CDR3 contains 14 residues. Germline CDR1 is ENHRY and CDR2 is SYGVKD. The V gene end was trimmed by 10 bases and the J gene end by 5 bases; junction bases not matched to a gene: 11. The CDR3 loop is CATTGTGEGDTQYF. DNA of the CDR3: TGTGCCACGACCGGGACAGGAGAGGGAGATACGCAGTATTTT.

The CDR3 here is CASTPTSGSGGEQFF. CDR3 DNA sequence: TGTGCCAGTACCCCGACTAGCGGGAGTGGTGGTGAGCAGTTCTTC. The V gene is TRBV19, the J gene TRBJ2-1; 12 bases are shared with TRBD2. J lost 9 bases, V lost 7 bases, and 10 bases had no gene match. CDR3 length: 15 residues. Germline-derived CDR1 and CDR2 are LNHDA and SQIVND (reference sequence).

This clone was seen more than once but under ten times. The chain recombines TRBV6-5 with TRBJ2-7; 8 bases agree with TRBD2. Germline V gene data show CDR1 as MNHEY and CDR2 as SVGAGI. J lost 6 bases, V lost 9 bases, and 16 bases had no gene match. The CDR3 contains 15 residues. Here the CDR3 reads CASRPGGQGLSEQYF. The CDR3 DNA reads as TGTGCCAGTCGCCCGGGGGGGCAGGGATTGTCCGAGCAGTACTTC.

The J gene is TRBJ2-7, the V gene TRBV18, with TRBD1 as a possible D gene (6 bases). Germline CDR1 is KGHSH and CDR2 is LQKENI. CDR3 size: 16 residues. V was pared by 1 base and J by 0 bases, with 13 bases between. The CDR3 region is CASSPLPGTSSYEQYF. The CDR3 DNA follows: TGTGCCAGCTCACCACTTCCCGGGACAAGCTCCTACGAGCAGTACTTC.

V is TRBV29-1 and J is TRBJ1-3; 7 bases are a match to TRBD1. V lost 6 bases and J lost 4; bases outside the gene matches: 12. Germline loops: CDR1 SQVTM, CDR2 ANQGSEA. CDR3 length: 15 amino acids. The CDR3 protein is CSVMYRGPSGNTIYF. The CDR3 bases are TGCAGCGTAATGTACAGGGGTCCGTCGGGAAACACCATATATTTT. The full variable domain, with the rest looked up from reference TRBV29-1 and TRBJ1-3, is SAVISQKPSRDICQRGTSLTIQCQVDSQVTMMFWYRQQPGQSLTLIATANQGSEATYESGFVIDKFPISRPNLTFSTLTVSNMSPEDSSIYLCSVMYRGPSGNTIYFGEGSWLTVV.

Details on this clone: The sample contains more than one DNA sequence encoding this CDR3. This chain connects TRBV15 to TRBJ2-7, with a weak D call TRBD2 (6 bases). This CDR3 is built from 13 residues. Looked up from germline, CDR1 is LNHNV and CDR2 is YYDKDF (reference sequence). V was shortened by 5 bases and J by 4 bases, with 12 bases between the two germline ends. The CDR3 region has the DNA TGTGCCACCAGCCGGGACTTTCGGTACGAGCAGTACTTC. It is translated as CATSRDFRYEQYF.

The rearrangement links TRBV7-2 to TRBJ2-1; 8 nucleotides line up with TRBD2. Germline V gene sequence: CDR1 SGHTA, CDR2 FQGNSA. V lost 3 bases to trimming and J lost 5 bases; unmatched junction nucleotides: 6. This CDR3 contains 15 residues. Here the CDR3 DNA reads TGTGCCAGCAGCTTCACTAGCGGAGGGAACAATGAGCAGTTCTTC. Its translation: CASSFTSGGNNEQFF.

The genes are TRBV6-5 and TRBJ1-3; maybe TRBD1 (6 bases). The length of the CDR3 is 15 residues. V dropped 5 bases and J dropped 2 bases, with 13 bases sitting between them. Germline values: CDR1 MNHEY, CDR2 SVGAGI. As DNA, the CDR3 is TGTGCCAGCAGTAGAGGGGGGGTAGCTGGAAACACCATATATTTT. Translation: CASSRGGVAGNTIYF.

The V gene is TRBV27, the J gene TRBJ2-5; tentatively, D is TRBD1 (5 bases). This CDR3 has 13 amino acids. Trimming removed 2 bases at V and 5 bases at J, with 9 bases between. Looked up from germline, CDR1 is MNHEY and CDR2 is SMNVEV (reference sequence). CDR3 protein: CASSLNRRETQYF. The CDR3 DNA follows: TGTGCCAGCAGTTTAAACAGGCGGGAGACCCAGTACTTC.

This clone was counted a few times. The genes are TRBV11-2 and TRBJ1-6; TRBD1 might be the D (6 bases). CDR1 SGHAT and CDR2 FQNNGV come from the germline V gene. V was cut by 1 base and J by 9 bases, with 13 bases left in between. This CDR3 has 15 amino acids. CDR3 coding DNA: TGTGCCAGCAGCTTAGCAGGGGCCGTGGGTTCACCCCTCCACTTT. This gives the protein CASSLAGAVGSPLHF.

The table lists this clone with a count of one. The genes are TRBV6-4 and TRBJ2-7; no firm D call. Per the germline V gene, CDR1 is MRHNA and CDR2 is SNTAGT. The CDR3 totals 14 residues. The V end lost 3 bases, the J end lost 5 bases, and 14 bases lay between the germline ends. CDR3 region: CASSESGNVHEQYF. CDR3 DNA sequence: TGTGCCAGCAGTGAGTCGGGTAACGTCCACGAGCAGTACTTC.

Here the CDR3 reads CSASPASGTDTQYF. The CDR3 nucleotides are TGCAGTGCTAGTCCGGCTAGCGGAACAGATACGCAGTATTTT. V gene TRBV20-1 combines with J gene TRBJ2-3; 7 bases line up with TRBD2. CDR1 is DFQATT, CDR2 SNEGSKA, per germline (reference sequence). With V trimmed by 3 bases and J by 3 bases, 6 bases remained unmatched. CDR3 length: 14 residues.

This sequence joins TRBV25-1 and TRBJ1-4, with D tentatively TRBD1 (5 bases). The germline V gene encodes CDR1 MGHDK and CDR2 SYGVNS. Deletions cut 5 bases from V and 0 bases from J, with 13 bases between. The CDR3 is 16 amino acids. As DNA, the CDR3 is TGTGCCAGCAGTCCCGGCAGGGTAGCAACTAATGAAAAACTGTTTTTT. Translating gives CASSPGRVATNEKLFF.

This sequence joins TRBV7-8 and TRBJ2-7; TRBD2 matches 7 bases. The CDR3 loop spans 18 amino acids. The V segment lost 0 bases and the J segment 3 bases; nucleotides outside the gene matches: 14. The germline gives CDR1 SGHVS, CDR2 FQNEAQ. The CDR3 sequence: CASSLAHGGVRRGYEQYF. Here the CDR3 DNA reads TGTGCCAGCAGCTTAGCGCATGGGGGGGTTCGAAGGGGCTACGAGCAGTACTTC.

The chain has TRBV2 and TRBJ1-2; maybe TRBD1 (6 bases). The germline V gene encodes CDR1 SNHLY and CDR2 FYNNEI. The ends were cut back, 7 bases at V and 4 bases at J, with 22 bases in the middle. This CDR3 comprises 16 residues. The CDR3 bases are TGTGCCAGCATCCCCGTATTAGGCCCACAGGGCTATGGCTACACCTTC. This translates into CASIPVLGPQGYGYTF.

V is TRBV25-1 and J is TRBJ2-1; 7 nucleotides align to TRBD1. The V gene end was trimmed by 6 bases and the J gene end by 4 bases; junction bases not matched to a gene: 12. Germline lookup yields CDR1 MGHDK and CDR2 SYGVNS. This CDR3 contains 16 residues. The CDR3 region has the DNA TGTGCCAGCAGCGCCTCCGGGACAGAGAATTACAATGAGCAGTTCTTC. Translation: CASSASGTENYNEQFF.

V usage is TRBV4-1 and J usage is TRBJ1-2; a possible D gene is TRBD1 (5 bases). The germline gives CDR1 MGHRA, CDR2 YSYEKL. V was cut by 0 bases and J by 4 bases, with 9 bases left in between. The CDR3 has 14 residues. In DNA, the CDR3 is TGCGCCAGCAGCCAAGATTCAGGGCCCTATGGCTACACCTTC. Protein sequence: CASSQDSGPYGYTF.

This chain connects TRBV7-9 to TRBJ2-2, with D possibly TRBD1 on 6 matching bases. Trimming removed 7 bases from V and 0 bases from J, with 9 bases in between. This CDR3 has 14 amino acids. CDR1 and CDR2 from the germline V gene are SEHNR and FQNEAQ (reference sequence). CDR3 sequence: CASTGDTNTGELFF. CDR3 DNA sequence: TGTGCCAGCACAGGGGACACGAACACCGGGGAGCTGTTTTTT.

The chain uses TRBV28 and TRBJ2-1; 13 positions agree with TRBD2. The CDR3 is 16 amino acids. The ends lost 2 bases at V and 12 bases at J; junction bases unmatched: 10. Germline-derived CDR1 and CDR2 are MDHEN and SYDVKM. The CDR3 DNA follows: TGTGCCAGCAGTTTACTGGGACTAGCGGGACCAATATGGCAGTTCTTC. It codes for CASSLLGLAGPIWQFF.

The CDR3 DNA is TGTGCCAGCAGTCCAGTCCGGGGGGGAGTAGCCAAAAACATTCAGTACTTC. It translates to CASSPVRGGVAKNIQYF. This chain links TRBV28 with TRBJ2-4, with 8 bases lining up with TRBD2. The V segment lost 5 bases and the J segment 0 bases; nucleotides outside the gene matches: 9. This CDR3 is built from 17 residues. From germline, CDR1 is MDHEN and CDR2 SYDVKM.

This CDR3 is CASSYEPGGWREQYF. In nucleotides, the CDR3 is TGTGCCAGCAGTTACGAGCCGGGAGGGTGGAGGGAGCAGTACTTC. The chain carries TRBV6-6 and TRBJ2-7; TRBD2 matches at 8 bases. The CDR3 runs to 15 residues. V dropped 2 bases and J dropped 7; count of bases not matched to a gene: 10. The germline V gene has CDR1 MNHNY and CDR2 SVGAGI (reference sequence).

The chain uses TRBV10-3 and TRBJ2-1; D is perhaps TRBD2 (6 bases). CDR1 ENHRY and CDR2 SYGVKD come from the germline V gene. The CDR3 covers 15 residues. V was trimmed by 4 bases and J by 4 bases, leaving 14 bases between them. In DNA form, the CDR3 reads TGTGCCATCAGTGCCCCGGGACTTGTGTACAATGAGCAGTTCTTC. Amino acids: CAISAPGLVYNEQFF.

This rearrangement joins TRBV7-9 to TRBJ2-5; TRBD1 is a possible D gene (5 bases). Germline V gives CDR1 SEHNR, CDR2 FQNEAQ (reference sequence). The CDR3 covers 13 residues. Trimming shortened V by 6 bases and J by 5 bases, and 13 bases separated the two germline ends. The CDR3 loop reads CASSPDSVETQYF. CDR3 coding DNA: TGTGCCAGCAGTCCCGACAGTGTGGAGACCCAGTACTTC.